This paragraph covers one T cell receptor beta chain sequence. Germline CDR1 MNHNS, CDR2 SASEGT. The CDR3 is 11 amino acids. With 8 bases removed from V and 11 bases from J, the gap between germline ends came to 15 bases. The data belong to a study of somatic mutations in cytotoxic T cells in rheumatoid arthritis. Study overall: Flow sorting at nearly 100% purity was applied to some V beta antibody-stained T-cell populations, which included V beta1+ cells sequenced for TCRB.

The table came from immunoSEQ multiplex PCR; TCRdb's copy has only in-frame clones and leaves some out. The sample includes approximately 20,000 clones, almost 85% of them seen just once. The chain is built from TRBV6-1 and TRBJ2-5, with D tentatively TRBD1 (6 bases). The TCR was taken from a woman aged 45-60 years in good health. The sequenced material came from CD8+ T cells sorted from blood. As DNA, the CDR3 is TGTGCCAGCGACCAGGGGCCCTCACAGTACTTC. Protein sequence: CASDQGPSQYF.